This T cell receptor beta chain was sequenced during a study of shared clonotypes between healthy human individuals. General study results and limits: The low donor count limited represented genetic and exposure-history diversity. Sequencing of the sorted subsets was shown by rarefaction to be incomplete despite large depth.

For this clone: Its antigen is undetermined.

The germline V gene encodes CDR1 SGHRS and CDR2 YFSETQ. The V and J ends lost 2 bases and 4 bases respectively, with 8 bases between them. The CDR3 length is 13 residues. Some clones are missing from TCRdb's copy, which holds only in-frame ones; the method was immunoSEQ multiplex PCR. This sample has hundreds of thousands of clones; almost 95% occur once, and the top ten carry about 25%. Cells designated naive CD8 were CD45RO-negative and were positively selected for CCR7, with terminally differentiated effector memory CD45RA+ cells excluded. The donor cohort consisted entirely of Caucasian adults residing in Nashville, Tennessee.

The rearrangement joins TRBV5-1 to TRBJ2-3; D unresolved. Material for sequencing was naive CD8+ T cells sorted from blood. The receptor was isolated from a man aged 25-40 years in good health. The CDR3 DNA reads as TGCGCCAGCAGCTTAGTAGGGTCAGATACGCAGTATTTT. Its translation is CASSLVGSDTQYF.